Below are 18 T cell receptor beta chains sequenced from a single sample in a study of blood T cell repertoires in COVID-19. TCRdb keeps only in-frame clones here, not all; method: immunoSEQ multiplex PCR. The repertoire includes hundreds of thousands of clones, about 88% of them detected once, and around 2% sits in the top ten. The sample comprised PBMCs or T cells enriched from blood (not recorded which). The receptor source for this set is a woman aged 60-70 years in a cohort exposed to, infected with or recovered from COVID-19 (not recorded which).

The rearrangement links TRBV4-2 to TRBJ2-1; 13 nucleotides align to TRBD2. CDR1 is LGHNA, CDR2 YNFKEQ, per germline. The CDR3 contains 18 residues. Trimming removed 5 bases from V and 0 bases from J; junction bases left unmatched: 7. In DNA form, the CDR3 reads TGTGCCAGCAGCGCGACTAGCGGGAGGCCGAGCTCCTACAATGAGCAGTTCTTC. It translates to CASSATSGRPSSYNEQFF.

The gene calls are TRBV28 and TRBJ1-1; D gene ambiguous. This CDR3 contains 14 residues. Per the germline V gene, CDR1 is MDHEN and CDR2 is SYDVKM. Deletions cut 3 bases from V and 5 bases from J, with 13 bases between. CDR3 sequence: CASSFRGIGTEAFF. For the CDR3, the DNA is TGTGCCAGCAGTTTTCGGGGTATTGGGACTGAAGCTTTCTTT.

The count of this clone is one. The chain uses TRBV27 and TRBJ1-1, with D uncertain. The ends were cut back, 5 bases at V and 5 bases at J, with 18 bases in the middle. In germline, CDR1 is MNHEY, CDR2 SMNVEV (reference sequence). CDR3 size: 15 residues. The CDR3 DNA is TGTGCCAGCAGTCCCCTTTTGATAGGAGGGACTGAAGCTTTCTTT. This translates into CASSPLLIGGTEAFF.

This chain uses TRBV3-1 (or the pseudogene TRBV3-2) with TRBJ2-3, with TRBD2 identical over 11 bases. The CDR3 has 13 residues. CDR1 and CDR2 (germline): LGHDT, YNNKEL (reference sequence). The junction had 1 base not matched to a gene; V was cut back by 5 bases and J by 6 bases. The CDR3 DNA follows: TGTGCCAGCAGCATAGCGGGAGGGGATACGCAGTATTTT. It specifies CASSIAGGDTQYF.

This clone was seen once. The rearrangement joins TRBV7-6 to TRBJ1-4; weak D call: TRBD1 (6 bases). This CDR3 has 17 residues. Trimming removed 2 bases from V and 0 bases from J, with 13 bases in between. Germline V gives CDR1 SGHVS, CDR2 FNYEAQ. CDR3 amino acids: CASSLFPTGSTNEKLFF. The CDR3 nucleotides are TGTGCCAGCAGCTTATTTCCAACAGGGTCAACTAATGAAAAACTGTTTTTT.

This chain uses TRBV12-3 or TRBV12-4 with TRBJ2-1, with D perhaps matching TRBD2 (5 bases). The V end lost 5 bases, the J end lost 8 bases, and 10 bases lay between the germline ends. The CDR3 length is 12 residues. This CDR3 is CASSPREHEQFF. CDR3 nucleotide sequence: TGTGCCAGCAGTCCGAGGGAGCATGAGCAGTTCTTC.

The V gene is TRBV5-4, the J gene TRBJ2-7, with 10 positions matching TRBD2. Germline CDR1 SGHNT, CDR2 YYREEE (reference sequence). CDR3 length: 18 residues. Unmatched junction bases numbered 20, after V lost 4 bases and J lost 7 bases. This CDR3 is CASSPPGSSGRPPGEQYF. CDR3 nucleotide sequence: TGTGCCAGCAGCCCCCCCGGGAGTAGCGGGAGGCCCCCAGGAGAGCAGTACTTC.

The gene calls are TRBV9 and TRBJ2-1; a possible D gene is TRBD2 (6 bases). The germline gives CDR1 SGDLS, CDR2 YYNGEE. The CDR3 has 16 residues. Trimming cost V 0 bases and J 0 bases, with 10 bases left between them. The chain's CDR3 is CASSVAGGNSYNEQFF. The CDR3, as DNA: TGTGCCAGCAGCGTAGCTGGGGGGAACTCCTACAATGAGCAGTTCTTC.

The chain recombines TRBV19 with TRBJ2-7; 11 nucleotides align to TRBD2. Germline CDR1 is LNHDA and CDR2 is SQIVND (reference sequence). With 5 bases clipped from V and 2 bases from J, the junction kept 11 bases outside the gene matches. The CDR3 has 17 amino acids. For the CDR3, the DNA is TGTGCCAGTAGTCCCCGAACTAGCGGGAGTGGTCCCTACGAGCAGTACTTC. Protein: CASSPRTSGSGPYEQYF. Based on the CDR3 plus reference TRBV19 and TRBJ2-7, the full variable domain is DGGITQSPKYLFRKEGQNVTLSCEQNLNHDAMYWYRQDPGQGLRLIYYSQIVNDFQKGDIAEGYSVSREKKESFPLTVTSAQKNPTAFYLCASSPRTSGSGPYEQYFGPGTRLTVT.

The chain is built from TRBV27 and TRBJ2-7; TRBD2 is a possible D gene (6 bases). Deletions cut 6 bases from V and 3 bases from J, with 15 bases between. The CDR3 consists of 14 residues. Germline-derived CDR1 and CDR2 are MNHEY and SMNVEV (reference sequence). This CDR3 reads CASSRLVLGYEQYF. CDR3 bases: TGTGCCAGCAGCCGACTAGTTCTTGGCTACGAGCAGTACTTC.

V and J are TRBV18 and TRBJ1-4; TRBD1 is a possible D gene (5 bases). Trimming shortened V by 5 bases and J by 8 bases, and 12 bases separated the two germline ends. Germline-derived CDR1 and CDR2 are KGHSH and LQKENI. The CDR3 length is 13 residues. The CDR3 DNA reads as TGTGCCAGCTCAGAACAGGTGGGAGAAAAACTGTTTTTT. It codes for CASSEQVGEKLFF.

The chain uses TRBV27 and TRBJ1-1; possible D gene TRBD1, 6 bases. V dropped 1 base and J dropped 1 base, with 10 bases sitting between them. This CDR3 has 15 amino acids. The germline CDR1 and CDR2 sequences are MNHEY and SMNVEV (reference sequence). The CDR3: CASSLWGGQNTEAFF. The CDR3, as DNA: TGTGCCAGCAGTTTATGGGGGGGCCAGAACACTGAAGCTTTCTTT.

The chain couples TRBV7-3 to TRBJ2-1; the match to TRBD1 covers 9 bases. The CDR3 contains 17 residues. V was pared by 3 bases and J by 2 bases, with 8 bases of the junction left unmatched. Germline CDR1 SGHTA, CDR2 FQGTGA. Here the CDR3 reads CASSFLGGTGTYNEQFF. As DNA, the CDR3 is TGTGCCAGCAGCTTCTTAGGGGGGACAGGGACCTACAATGAGCAGTTCTTC.

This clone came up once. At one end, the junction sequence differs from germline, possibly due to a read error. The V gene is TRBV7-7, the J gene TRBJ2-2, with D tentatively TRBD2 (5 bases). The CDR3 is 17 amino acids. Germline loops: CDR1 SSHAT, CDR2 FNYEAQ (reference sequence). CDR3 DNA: TGTGCTAGCAGTCCTCCTCGTAAACTAGGTGGCACCGGGGAGCTGTTTTTT. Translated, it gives CASSPPRKLGGTGELFF.

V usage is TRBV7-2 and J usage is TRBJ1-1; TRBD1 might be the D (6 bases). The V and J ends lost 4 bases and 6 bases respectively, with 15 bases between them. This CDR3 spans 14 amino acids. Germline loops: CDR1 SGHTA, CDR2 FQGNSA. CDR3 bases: TGTGCCAGCAGCTCCAGGGGCAGGGTAGCTGAAGCTTTCTTT. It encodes CASSSRGRVAEAFF.

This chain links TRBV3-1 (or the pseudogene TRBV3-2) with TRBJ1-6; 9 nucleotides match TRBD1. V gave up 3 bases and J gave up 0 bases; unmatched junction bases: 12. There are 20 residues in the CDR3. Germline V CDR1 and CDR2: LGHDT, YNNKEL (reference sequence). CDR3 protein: CASSHVPGQGFDSYNSPLHF. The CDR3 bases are TGTGCCAGCAGCCATGTTCCGGGACAGGGATTTGACTCCTATAATTCACCCCTCCACTTT.

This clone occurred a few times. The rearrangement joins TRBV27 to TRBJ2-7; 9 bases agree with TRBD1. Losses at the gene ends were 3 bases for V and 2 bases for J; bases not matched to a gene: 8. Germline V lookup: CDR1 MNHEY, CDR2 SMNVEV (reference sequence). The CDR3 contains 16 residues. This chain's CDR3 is CASSLKGTGNTYEQYF. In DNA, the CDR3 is TGTGCCAGCAGTTTGAAAGGGACAGGGAATACCTACGAGCAGTACTTC.

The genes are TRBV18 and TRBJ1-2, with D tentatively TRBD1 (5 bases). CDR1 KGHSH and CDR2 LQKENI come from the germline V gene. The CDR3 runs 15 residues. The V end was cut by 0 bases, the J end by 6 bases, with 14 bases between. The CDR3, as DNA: TGTGCCAGCTCACCACCGTCGCGCAGGGATCATGGCTACACCTTC. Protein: CASSPPSRRDHGYTF. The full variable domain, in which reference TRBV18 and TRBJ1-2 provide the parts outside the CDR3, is NAGVMQNPRHLVRRRGQEARLRCSPMKGHSHVYWYRQLPEEGLKFMVYLQKENIIDESGMPKERFSAEFPKEGPSILRIQQVVRGDSAAYFCASSPPSRRDHGYTFGSGTRLTVV.